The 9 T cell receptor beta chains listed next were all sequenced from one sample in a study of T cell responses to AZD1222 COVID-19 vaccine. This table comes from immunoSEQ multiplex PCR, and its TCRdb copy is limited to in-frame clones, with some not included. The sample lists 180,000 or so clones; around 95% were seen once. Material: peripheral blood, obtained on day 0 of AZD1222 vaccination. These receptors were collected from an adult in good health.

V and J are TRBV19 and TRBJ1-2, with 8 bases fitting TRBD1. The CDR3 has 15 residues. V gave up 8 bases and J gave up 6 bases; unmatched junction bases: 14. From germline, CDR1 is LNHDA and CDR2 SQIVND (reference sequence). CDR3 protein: CASAWTGTPSHGYTF. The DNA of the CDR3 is TGTGCCAGTGCCTGGACAGGGACTCCAAGCCATGGCTACACCTTC.

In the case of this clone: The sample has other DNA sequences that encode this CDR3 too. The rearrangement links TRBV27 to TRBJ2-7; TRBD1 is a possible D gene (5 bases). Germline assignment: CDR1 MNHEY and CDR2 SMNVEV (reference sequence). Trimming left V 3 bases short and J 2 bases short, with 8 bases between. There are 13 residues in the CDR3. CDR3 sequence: CASSLQGTYEQYF. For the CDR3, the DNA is TGTGCCAGCAGTTTGCAGGGAACCTACGAGCAGTACTTC.

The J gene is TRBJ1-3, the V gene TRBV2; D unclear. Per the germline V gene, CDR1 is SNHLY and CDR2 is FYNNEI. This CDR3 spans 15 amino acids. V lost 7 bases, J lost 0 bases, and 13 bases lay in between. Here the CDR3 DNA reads TGTGCCAGCACCCAGGAGGCCAACTCTGGAAACACCATATATTTT. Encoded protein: CASTQEANSGNTIYF.

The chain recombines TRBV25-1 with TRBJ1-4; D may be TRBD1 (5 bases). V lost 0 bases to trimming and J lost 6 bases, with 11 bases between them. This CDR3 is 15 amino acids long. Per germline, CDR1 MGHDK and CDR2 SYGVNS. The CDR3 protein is CASSEYRGQDEKLFF. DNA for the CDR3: TGTGCCAGCAGTGAATATAGGGGCCAGGATGAAAAACTGTTTTTT.

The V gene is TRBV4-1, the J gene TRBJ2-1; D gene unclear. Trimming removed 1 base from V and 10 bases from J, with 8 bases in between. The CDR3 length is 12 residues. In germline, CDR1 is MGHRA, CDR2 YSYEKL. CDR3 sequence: CASSQVVGEQFF. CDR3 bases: TGCGCCAGCAGCCAAGTCGTAGGGGAGCAGTTCTTC.

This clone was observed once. The CDR3 region has the DNA TGTGCCAGTACATCCCTAGGGGGCAGGGGGGACAATCAGCCCCAGCATTTT. Translation gives CASTSLGGRGDNQPQHF. The rearrangement joins TRBV19 to TRBJ1-5; 7 positions agree with TRBD1. V lost 7 bases and J lost 3; bases outside the gene matches: 15. CDR3 length: 17 amino acids. Germline V gene sequence: CDR1 LNHDA, CDR2 SQIVND (reference sequence). The entire variable domain, with the rest obtained from reference TRBV19 and TRBJ1-5, is as follows: DGGITQSPKYLFRKEGQNVTLSCEQNLNHDAMYWYRQDPGQGLRLIYYSQIVNDFQKGDIAEGYSVSREKKESFPLTVTSAQKNPTAFYLCASTSLGGRGDNQPQHFGDGTRLSIL.

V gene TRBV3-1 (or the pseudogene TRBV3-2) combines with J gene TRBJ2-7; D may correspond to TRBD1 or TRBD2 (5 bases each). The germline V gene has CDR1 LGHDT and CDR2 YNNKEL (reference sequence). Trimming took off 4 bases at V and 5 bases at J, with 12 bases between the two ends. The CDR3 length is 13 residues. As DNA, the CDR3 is TGTGCCAGCAGCCCACTGTGGGGGAACGAGCAGTACTTC. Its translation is CASSPLWGNEQYF.

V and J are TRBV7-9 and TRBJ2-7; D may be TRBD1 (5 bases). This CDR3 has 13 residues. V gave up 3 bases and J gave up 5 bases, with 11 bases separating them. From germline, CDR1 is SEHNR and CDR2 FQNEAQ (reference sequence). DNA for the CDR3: TGTGCCAGCAGCTTGGACACGGCCCACGAGCAGTACTTC. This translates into CASSLDTAHEQYF.

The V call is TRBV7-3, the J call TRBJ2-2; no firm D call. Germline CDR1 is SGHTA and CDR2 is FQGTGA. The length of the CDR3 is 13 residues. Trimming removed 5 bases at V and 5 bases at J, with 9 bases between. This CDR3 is CASSRSGTGELFF. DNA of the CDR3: TGTGCCAGCAGCCGTTCTGGGACCGGGGAGCTGTTTTTT.